These T cell receptor beta chains were read from a single sample in a study of cytomegalovirus exposure and HLA in healthy donors. Profiled with immunoSEQ multiplex PCR; TCRdb holds only in-frame clones, not every one. The sample holds 45,000 to 65,000 clones, 80% to 95% seen once. Source material: PBMCs. Receptors originate from a man between 18 and 35 years old in good health and CMV-seronegative. Both conserved end residues are part of each CDR3. The D gene is left open where the match is weak. Expanded clones get a size class; other rows say once, few or many, or leave the size out.

V gene: TRBV6-1
D gene: -
J gene: TRBJ2-7
clone size: -
CDR3 protein: CAGAGGQGNLDEQYF
CDR3 DNA: TGTGCCGGAGCGGGGGGACAGGGGAATCTTGACGAGCAGTACTTC

V gene: TRBV19
D gene: TRBD1
J gene: TRBJ1-2
clone size: -
CDR3 protein: CASRDRQGEYYGYTF
CDR3 DNA: TGTGCCAGTAGGGATCGACAGGGAGAATACTATGGCTACACCTTC

V gene: TRBV11-2
D gene: TRBD1
J gene: TRBJ1-2
clone size: -
CDR3 protein: CASSKTGQGYYGYTF
CDR3 DNA: TGTGCCAGCAGTAAGACGGGACAGGGCTACTATGGCTACACCTTC

V gene: TRBV28
D gene: -
J gene: TRBJ2-2
clone size: -
CDR3 protein: CASSPPPPLTTGELFF
CDR3 DNA: TGTGCCAGCAGCCCTCCCCCCCCACTCACGACCGGGGAGCTGTTTTTT

V gene: TRBV29-1
D gene: TRBD2
J gene: TRBJ2-1
clone size: -
CDR3 protein: CSVPIPLAGGPHEQFF
CDR3 DNA: TGCAGCGTCCCGATACCCCTAGCGGGAGGGCCCCATGAGCAGTTCTTC

V gene: TRBV13
D gene: -
J gene: TRBJ2-7
clone size: few
CDR3 protein: CASSLGDRDYEQYF
CDR3 DNA: TGTGCCAGCAGCTTAGGGGACAGAGATTACGAGCAGTACTTC

V gene: TRBV10-2
D gene: -
J gene: TRBJ1-5
clone size: -
CDR3 protein: CASRGQGVGQPQHF
CDR3 DNA: TGCGCCAGCAGGGGGCAGGGTGTGGGGCAGCCCCAGCATTTT

V gene: TRBV19
D gene: -
J gene: TRBJ2-7
clone size: -
CDR3 protein: CASRGNFYEQYF
CDR3 DNA: TGTGCCAGTCGCGGGAATTTCTACGAGCAGTACTTC

V gene: TRBV7-9
D gene: -
J gene: TRBJ1-2
clone size: -
CDR3 protein: CASSLNGYTF
CDR3 DNA: TGTGCCAGCAGCCTTAATGGCTACACCTTC

V gene: TRBV7-9
D gene: -
J gene: TRBJ1-2
clone size: -
CDR3 protein: CASSHDRSGDGYTF
CDR3 DNA: TGTGCCAGCAGCCACGACCGGAGTGGAGATGGCTACACCTTC

V gene: TRBV7-6
D gene: -
J gene: TRBJ2-3
clone size: -
CDR3 protein: CASSLGIRRGSTDTQYF
CDR3 DNA: TGTGCCAGCAGCTTAGGGATCCGGCGGGGCAGCACAGATACGCAGTATTTT

V gene: TRBV29-1
D gene: -
J gene: TRBJ1-2
clone size: -
CDR3 protein: CSAPQGNGYTF
CDR3 DNA: TGCAGCGCCCCACAGGGAAATGGCTACACCTTC

V gene: TRBV6-1
D gene: -
J gene: TRBJ1-1
clone size: once
CDR3 protein: CASSEQGLNTEAFF
CDR3 DNA: TGTGCCAGCAGTGAACAGGGGTTGAACACTGAAGCTTTCTTT

V gene: TRBV19
D gene: TRBD1
J gene: TRBJ2-2
clone size: once
CDR3 protein: CASMGQPNTGELFF
CDR3 DNA: TGTGCCAGTATGGGACAGCCGAACACCGGGGAGCTGTTTTTT

V gene: TRBV4-2
D gene: -
J gene: TRBJ2-7
clone size: -
CDR3 protein: CASSQDKLAPSYEQYF
CDR3 DNA: TGTGCCAGCAGCCAAGATAAGCTAGCGCCCTCCTACGAGCAGTACTTC

V gene: TRBV6-1
D gene: -
J gene: TRBJ2-5
clone size: few
CDR3 protein: CASSEDPSRETQYF
CDR3 DNA: TGTGCCAGCAGTGAAGACCCCTCCAGAGAGACCCAGTACTTC

V gene: TRBV21-1
D gene: -
J gene: TRBJ1-2
clone size: few
CDR3 protein: CASNLFSEYLNYGYTF
CDR3 DNA: TGTGCCAGCAACTTATTCTCGGAGTACTTGAACTATGGCTACACCTTC

V gene: TRBV29-1
D gene: -
J gene: TRBJ2-7
clone size: -
CDR3 protein: CSVRTGAYEQYF
CDR3 DNA: TGCAGCGTACGGACTGGCGCCTACGAGCAGTACTTC

V gene: TRBV7-9
D gene: -
J gene: TRBJ1-3
clone size: -
CDR3 protein: CASSPQQGTGNTIYF
CDR3 DNA: TGTGCCAGCAGCCCTCAACAGGGAACGGGAAACACCATATATTTT

V gene: TRBV5-1
D gene: -
J gene: TRBJ2-7
clone size: -
CDR3 protein: CASSYGGDLYEQYF
CDR3 DNA: TGCGCCAGCAGCTACGGCGGGGATCTGTACGAGCAGTACTTC

V gene: TRBV4-2
D gene: -
J gene: TRBJ1-1
clone size: -
CDR3 protein: CASSRPVGSTEAFF
CDR3 DNA: TGTGCCAGCAGCCGCCCCGTGGGGAGCACTGAAGCTTTCTTT

V gene: TRBV6-1
D gene: TRBD1
J gene: TRBJ1-2
clone size: -
CDR3 protein: CASSARDRRANYGYTF
CDR3 DNA: TGTGCCAGCAGTGCCCGGGACAGGCGAGCTAACTATGGCTACACCTTC

V gene: TRBV5-1
D gene: -
J gene: TRBJ1-4
clone size: -
CDR3 protein: CASSLGRQNNEKLFF
CDR3 DNA: TGCGCCAGCAGCTTGGGTAGACAGAACAATGAAAAACTGTTTTTT

V gene: TRBV5-4
D gene: TRBD2
J gene: TRBJ2-1
clone size: -
CDR3 protein: CASSSILAGGPGEQFF
CDR3 DNA: TGTGCCAGCAGCTCAATATTAGCGGGAGGGCCAGGTGAGCAGTTCTTC

V gene: TRBV15
D gene: -
J gene: TRBJ2-1
clone size: -
CDR3 protein: CATSRGRESLGSEQFF
CDR3 DNA: TGTGCCACCAGCAGAGGAAGGGAGTCCCTTGGGAGTGAGCAGTTCTTC

V gene: TRBV30
D gene: -
J gene: TRBJ1-3
clone size: once
CDR3 protein: CAWSGGGGGNTIYF
CDR3 DNA: TGTGCCTGGAGTGGGGGGGGCGGTGGAAACACCATATATTTT

V gene: TRBV9
D gene: -
J gene: TRBJ2-5
clone size: -
CDR3 protein: CASSPTRGEETQYF
CDR3 DNA: TGTGCCAGCAGCCCGACTAGAGGGGAAGAGACCCAGTACTTC

V gene: TRBV27
D gene: TRBD1
J gene: TRBJ1-2
clone size: -
CDR3 protein: CASRSGQGDYGYTF
CDR3 DNA: TGTGCCAGCAGAAGCGGACAGGGAGACTATGGCTACACCTTC

V gene: TRBV6-5
D gene: -
J gene: TRBJ2-5
clone size: -
CDR3 protein: CASSYLGALQETQYF
CDR3 DNA: TGTGCCAGCAGTTACCTTGGGGCCCTCCAAGAGACCCAGTACTTC

V gene: TRBV27
D gene: -
J gene: TRBJ2-7
clone size: -
CDR3 protein: CASSVPQAAGYEQYF
CDR3 DNA: TGTGCCAGCAGTGTCCCACAGGCTGCCGGGTACGAGCAGTACTTC

V gene: TRBV6-1
D gene: TRBD1
J gene: TRBJ1-1
clone size: -
CDR3 protein: CASSDPTGGTEAFF
CDR3 DNA: TGTGCCAGCAGTGATCCGACAGGGGGCACTGAAGCTTTCTTT

V gene: TRBV7-6
D gene: -
J gene: TRBJ1-1
clone size: -
CDR3 protein: CASSLSGNTEAFF
CDR3 DNA: TGTGCCAGCAGCTTATCAGGGAACACTGAAGCTTTCTTT

V gene: TRBV6-5
D gene: TRBD1
J gene: TRBJ2-2
clone size: -
CDR3 protein: CASSYTRQGWAGELFF
CDR3 DNA: TGTGCCAGCAGTTACACTAGACAGGGTTGGGCCGGGGAGCTGTTTTTT

V gene: TRBV19
D gene: -
J gene: TRBJ2-3
clone size: -
CDR3 protein: CASRKRPNTDTQYF
CDR3 DNA: TGTGCCAGTAGGAAGCGGCCGAACACAGATACGCAGTATTTT

V gene: TRBV11-2
D gene: -
J gene: TRBJ1-1
clone size: -
CDR3 protein: CASSPQATSTEAFF
CDR3 DNA: TGTGCCAGCAGCCCCCAGGCCACGTCCACTGAAGCTTTCTTT

V gene: TRBV19
D gene: -
J gene: TRBJ2-1
clone size: -
CDR3 protein: CASSIEDTNEQFF
CDR3 DNA: TGTGCCAGTAGTATAGAGGACACCAATGAGCAGTTCTTC

V gene: TRBV7-9
D gene: TRBD1
J gene: TRBJ2-1
clone size: -
CDR3 protein: CASSSMGQRTYNEQFF
CDR3 DNA: TGTGCCAGCAGCTCGATGGGACAGAGGACATACAATGAGCAGTTCTTC

V gene: TRBV4-2
D gene: -
J gene: TRBJ2-7
clone size: few
CDR3 protein: CASSQSQSTYEQYF
CDR3 DNA: TGTGCCAGCAGCCAATCCCAGTCCACCTACGAGCAGTACTTC

V gene: TRBV2
D gene: TRBD1
J gene: TRBJ2-7
clone size: -
CDR3 protein: CAGGGQDQANEQYF
CDR3 DNA: TGTGCCGGAGGAGGACAGGATCAGGCGAACGAGCAGTACTTC

V gene: TRBV23-1
D gene: TRBD1
J gene: TRBJ2-7
clone size: -
CDR3 protein: CASSHSTGYEQYF
CDR3 DNA: TGCGCCAGCAGTCATTCGACAGGGTACGAGCAGTACTTC

V gene: TRBV19
D gene: TRBD1
J gene: TRBJ2-5
clone size: -
CDR3 protein: CASDRGGETQYF
CDR3 DNA: TGTGCCAGCGACAGGGGCGGAGAGACCCAGTACTTC

V gene: TRBV27
D gene: -
J gene: TRBJ2-3
clone size: -
CDR3 protein: CASSWGSGETDTQYF
CDR3 DNA: TGTGCCAGCAGTTGGGGCAGTGGAGAGACCGATACGCAGTATTTT

V gene: TRBV5-1
D gene: -
J gene: TRBJ2-1
clone size: -
CDR3 protein: CASSLRGTWPYNEQFF
CDR3 DNA: TGCGCCAGCAGCTTAAGGGGGACCTGGCCCTACAATGAGCAGTTCTTC

V gene: TRBV18
D gene: -
J gene: TRBJ1-1
clone size: -
CDR3 protein: CASSLESEAFF
CDR3 DNA: TGTGCCAGCTCACTCGAGTCTGAAGCTTTCTTT

V gene: TRBV5-1
D gene: TRBD1
J gene: TRBJ2-3
clone size: once
CDR3 protein: CASSVRDRGTDTQYF
CDR3 DNA: TGCGCCAGCAGCGTCCGGGACAGGGGCACAGATACGCAGTATTTT

V gene: TRBV13
D gene: TRBD1
J gene: TRBJ2-7
clone size: once
CDR3 protein: CASSTSGTGNHEQYF
CDR3 DNA: TGTGCCAGCAGCACATCCGGGACAGGGAACCACGAGCAGTACTTC

V gene: TRBV28
D gene: TRBD2
J gene: TRBJ2-2
clone size: -
CDR3 protein: CASHGGILAGDQRNTGELFF
CDR3 DNA: TGTGCCAGCCATGGGGGGATACTAGCGGGAGACCAGCGAAACACCGGGGAGCTGTTTTTT

V gene: TRBV4-2
D gene: -
J gene: TRBJ2-1
clone size: -
CDR3 protein: CASSQGELGEQFF
CDR3 DNA: TGTGCCAGCAGCCAAGGGGAGCTGGGTGAGCAGTTCTTC

V gene: TRBV6-1
D gene: -
J gene: TRBJ1-5
clone size: -
CDR3 protein: CASIGRGNSNQPQHF
CDR3 DNA: TGTGCCAGCATCGGGAGGGGAAATAGCAATCAGCCCCAGCATTTT

V gene: TRBV5-1
D gene: -
J gene: TRBJ2-7
clone size: -
CDR3 protein: CASSLRGGEYEQYF
CDR3 DNA: TGCGCCAGCAGCTTGAGGGGAGGAGAATACGAGCAGTACTTC

V gene: TRBV11-3
D gene: -
J gene: TRBJ2-2
clone size: -
CDR3 protein: CASSLDRTGELFF
CDR3 DNA: TGTGCCAGCAGCTTAGATAGAACCGGGGAGCTGTTTTTT

V gene: TRBV19
D gene: -
J gene: TRBJ2-2
clone size: -
CDR3 protein: CASSHTDTGELFF
CDR3 DNA: TGTGCCAGTAGCCATACAGACACCGGGGAGCTGTTTTTT

V gene: TRBV27
D gene: TRBD2
J gene: TRBJ2-3
clone size: -
CDR3 protein: CASRRPTSGTFTDTQYF
CDR3 DNA: TGTGCCAGCAGACGACCGACTAGCGGGACCTTCACAGATACGCAGTATTTT

V gene: TRBV7-2
D gene: -
J gene: TRBJ2-7
clone size: -
CDR3 protein: CASSPLAGSGEYF
CDR3 DNA: TGTGCCAGCAGCCCTCTCGCGGGTTCGGGGGAGTACTTC

V gene: TRBV28
D gene: TRBD2
J gene: TRBJ2-3
clone size: -
CDR3 protein: CASSFPSYGRLAGRFTDTQYF
CDR3 DNA: TGTGCCAGCAGTTTCCCCTCTTACGGCCGGCTAGCGGGACGTTTCACAGATACGCAGTATTTT

V gene: TRBV29-1
D gene: -
J gene: TRBJ2-2
clone size: -
CDR3 protein: CSVEFYGRHTGELFF
CDR3 DNA: TGCAGCGTTGAGTTCTACGGGAGACACACCGGGGAGCTGTTTTTT

V gene: TRBV27
D gene: TRBD2
J gene: TRBJ2-7
clone size: -
CDR3 protein: CASSLNGGRAIYEQYF
CDR3 DNA: TGTGCCAGCAGTTTAAACGGCGGGAGGGCCATCTACGAGCAGTACTTC

V gene: TRBV4-1
D gene: -
J gene: TRBJ2-3
clone size: -
CDR3 protein: CASSGPRAADTQYF
CDR3 DNA: TGCGCCAGCAGCGGCCCGAGGGCTGCAGATACGCAGTATTTT